This TCR beta chain originates from a study of blood T cell repertoires in COVID-19. About the study: The study drew acute and convalescent COVID-19 samples from the United States, Italy and Spain. T cells, B-cell-depleted T cells, or PBMCs supplied cDNA or gDNA.

In the source study's methods: Estimation of nucleated cell counts was performed using reference gene primer amplification. Only in-frame clones appear in the TCRdb table, and some are missing; sequencing was by immunoSEQ multiplex PCR. That table gives V, J and clone size, and the DNA gave D and trimming. Of around 270,000 clones listed, more than 75% are singletons. Germline-derived CDR1 and CDR2 are MGHRA and YSYEKL. Between the trimmed V and J ends, which lost 4 bases and 3 bases, there was a span of 16 bases. The CDR3 is made up of 16 amino acids. Sequencing was done on a sample of peripheral blood. This clonotype originated in a woman between 45 and 60 years old with acute or convalescent COVID-19. V and J are TRBV4-1 and TRBJ2-1; no definite D call. CDR3 in DNA: TGCGCCAGCAGCCGTTCGTACGGGTCCCTCTACAATGAGCAGTTCTTC. This codes for CASSRSYGSLYNEQFF.